This TCR beta chain was recovered during a study of shared T cell receptors in the human thymus. Produced via immunoSEQ multiplex PCR; TCRdb's table is partial and in-frame only. The table lists under 700,000 clones, around 78% of them singletons. The germline V and J ends were trimmed by 1 base and 2 bases, with 12 bases remaining between them. The CDR3 has 15 amino acids. The germline V gene has CDR1 LNHDA and CDR2 SQIVND (reference sequence). This sample was also put to use in a study of human thymus T cells. That paper adds: Resections were taken during corrective heart surgery, and the thymus tissue came from these. What appeared biased in thymic and blood repertoires was the usage of V and J genes. Unrelated individuals reportedly shared highly overlapping thymic TCR repertoires.

Sequencing was done on a sample of thymocytes. V is TRBV19 and J is TRBJ2-7, with TRBD1 as a possible D gene (6 bases). The source of this sequence is a boy younger than two with a congenital heart defect. This CDR3 reads CASSIAGAPTYEQYF. The CDR3 DNA follows: TGTGCCAGTAGTATAGCAGGGGCGCCCACCTACGAGCAGTACTTC. The entire variable domain, with the rest obtained from reference TRBV19 and TRBJ2-7, is as follows: DGGITQSPKYLFRKEGQNVTLSCEQNLNHDAMYWYRQDPGQGLRLIYYSQIVNDFQKGDIAEGYSVSREKKESFPLTVTSAQKNPTAFYLCASSIAGAPTYEQYFGPGTRLTVT.